This T cell receptor beta chain emerged from a study of CD8+ T cells in alopecia areata (dated by TCRdb to 2017 to 2018). Concerning the study at large: The treated patients, all with moderate-to-severe alopecia areata, were enrolled in an open-label pilot trial of oral tofacitinib given at 5 to 10 mg twice daily. Patients stayed on tofacitinib for 6 to 18 months and then had 6 months of follow-up off drug so that delayed response and recurrence could be assessed. For the treated patients, the SALT score, which quantifies what percentage of scalp surface area is affected, served as the measure of disease severity. In both human patients and the C3H/HeJ mouse model, the study applied high-throughput TCRbeta sequencing to look at T cell clonal expansion in alopecia areata. In humans, TCRbeta sequencing was performed on scalp tissue and on sorted CD4+ and CD8+ peripheral blood T cells from healthy controls and from patients with patchy or totalis/universalis alopecia areata. Biopsies were taken from tofacitinib-treated patients at baseline and again at 4 and 24 weeks into treatment, and several of those patients also had a later scalp biopsy. Scalp clonality was compared among normal scalp (n=4), patchy alopecia areata scalp (n=8), and alopecia totalis/universalis scalp (n=8). RNA was extracted with the PAXgene miRNA kit for fixed scalp, the miRNeasy kit for PBMCs, and the RNeasy kit for mouse skin. immunoSEQ multiplex PCR using 35 Vbeta forward primers and 13 Jbeta reverse primers was used to amplify TCRbeta CDR3 regions. Summary of the overall study and its limitations: Compared with normal scalp, lesional scalp had higher clonality and more expanded CD8+ clones, particularly in alopecia totalis/universalis, a pattern that suggests antigenic drive. Because the treated cohort was small and included a single nonresponder, larger studies are needed to assess links between baseline CD8+ expansion and response. Shared TCR sequences between patients were less evident than in mice, which may be partly attributable to HLA diversity in the patient population. Scalp TCR repertoire analysis is complicated because resident alphabeta T cells in normal human skin are also sequenced, whereas mouse skin is dominated by gammadelta T cells. Many expanded lesional clones were found to persist in scalp and blood during tofacitinib treatment, and relapse after treatment cessation may be partly explained by this persistence. Tofacitinib significantly lowered scalp clonality and the number of expanded CD8+ clones among the top 100 scalp clones.

This clone was counted between two and nine times. The antigen it recognizes is unknown. Per-base qualities were not stored, and no clone one base away is much larger. Inclusive of the bounding cysteine and phenylalanine, the CDR3 is 13 residues long. The only DNA kept is the CDR3, 39 bases in frame from the first base. V drops 5 bases and J drops 3 bases, leaving 9 bases in between. In the germline V gene (reference sequence), CDR1 corresponds to SEHNR and CDR2 to FQNEAQ. The treatment or condition label here, explained by the study, means: oral pan-JAK inhibitor, 5-10 mg twice daily. Lesional scalp punch biopsies and peripheral blood were obtained from alopecia areata patients. PBMCs were isolated by density centrifugation and stained for CD3, CD4 and CD8, and CD4+ and CD8+ T cells were sorted on a FACSAria. Libraries were constructed by the immunoSEQ multiplex PCR assay. To provide template for TCR sequencing, every sample had RNA extracted and reverse transcribed into cDNA. SuperScript III was used for first-strand cDNA synthesis, primed with a 2:1 mix of oligo-dT and random hexamers. A synthetic immune receptor repertoire was used to measure amplification bias, and any remaining bias was corrected computationally. Per the original workflow: Raw reads were preprocessed to remove errors, and CDR3 was defined according to IMGT conventions as the region from the conserved cysteine to phenylalanine. To get clonality, Shannon entropy was normalized by log2 of the number of productive unique TCRs and the result was subtracted from 1. CD4 or CD8 identity of scalp clones was inferred by cross-referencing scalp TCRbeta sequences with sorted blood CD4 and CD8 repertoires. The clones in this table, taken by TCRdb from immuneACCESS, are in-frame only. Not every clone is retained; where verified, under half of the shortfall comes from an unresolved V gene, and the cause of the rest is unknown. V and J calls plus clone size are reproduced from that table; the DNA served to infer D and trimming. The sample table contains under 300,000 clones; only one count was recorded for roughly 63% of them. Of the sample, 0.75% to 0.95% falls within the top ten clones.

The sample was CD4+ T cells sorted from blood, taken around week 54, from a patient treated with tofacitinib. The sequence was collected from a human donor with alopecia areata. This chain is built from TRBV7-9 and TRBJ2-3; the D gene is not confidently resolved. CDR3 protein: CASSPLRTDTQYF. Here is the DNA: TGTGCCAGCAGCCCACTCCGTACAGATACGCAGTATTTT.